This is a list of T cell receptor beta chains from one sample in a study of STAT5B mutations in CD4+ large granular lymphocyte leukemia. Assay used: immunoSEQ multiplex PCR; TCRdb lists only in-frame clones, some missing. The sample has around 31,000 clones; 72% are singletons. Sequenced: CD4+ T cells from blood buffy coats. These receptors were collected from a human donor in good health. CDR3s include the opening cysteine and the closing phenylalanine or tryptophan. D genes are given only for firm matches. Clone size is shown for a subset of rows, as once, few, many or a class of expanded clone.

D gene	V gene	J gene	clone size	CDR3 length	CDR3 DNA	CDR3 protein
-	TRBV5-8	TRBJ1-5	-	13	TGTGCCAGCAGCCCTACCCCGCGGCAGCCCCAGCATTTT	CASSPTPRQPQHF
-	TRBV5-5	TRBJ1-5	-	15	TGTGCCAGCAGCCCGAGGGGGATAGACAATCAGCCCCAGCATTTT	CASSPRGIDNQPQHF
-	TRBV29-1	TRBJ2-5	-	14	TGCAGCGTGTCCCGGGGAGGGGGTAGAGAGACCCAGTACTTC	CSVSRGGGRETQYF
-	TRBV5-6	TRBJ2-1	-	13	TGTGCCAGCCACCGATGGGCCTACAATGAGCAGTTCTTC	CASHRWAYNEQFF
TRBD1	TRBV4-1	TRBJ1-2	-	13	TGCGCCAGCAGCCAAGCGGGACAGGGTGGCTACACCTTC	CASSQAGQGGYTF
-	TRBV7-9	TRBJ1-1	-	12	TGTGCCAGCAGCTTACCTGTAACTGAAGCTTTCTTT	CASSLPVTEAFF
-	TRBV9	TRBJ2-7	-	15	TGTGCCAGCAGCGTCCAACAGGGGGGGACCTACGAGCAGTACTTC	CASSVQQGGTYEQYF
-	TRBV19	TRBJ2-1	few	14	TGTGCCAGTAGTGTCATGGCTACGAACAATGAGCAGTTCTTC	CASSVMATNNEQFF
TRBD1	TRBV5-1	TRBJ1-4	-	14	TGCGCCAGCAGTACCGGGACAGCTAATGAAAAACTGTTTTTT	CASSTGTANEKLFF
-	TRBV7-3	TRBJ1-2	few	16	TGTGCCAGCAGCTTAAACTCGGCTATCGGTCCATATGGCTACACCTTC	CASSLNSAIGPYGYTF
-	TRBV7-2	TRBJ1-3	-	13	TGTGCCAGCAGCTTAGTCATTGGAAACACCATATATTTT	CASSLVIGNTIYF
-	TRBV7-9	TRBJ2-3	-	14	TGTGCCAGCAGCCCCCTCGAGGCAACAGATACGCAGTATTTT	CASSPLEATDTQYF
-	TRBV7-7	TRBJ2-1	-	15	TGTGCTAGCAGCCACGACCCCCTCTCCTACAATGAGCAGTTCTTC	CASSHDPLSYNEQFF
-	TRBV5-1	TRBJ1-1	-	15	TGCGCCAGCAGCTTGTCTGAGGGGAGGGTCACTGAAGCTTTCTTT	CASSLSEGRVTEAFF
-	TRBV7-9	TRBJ2-1	-	14	TGTGCCAGCAGCTTAGGGGCCTATTACAATGAGCAGTTCTTC	CASSLGAYYNEQFF